The 9 T cell receptor beta chains presented below share a single source sample, sequenced in a study of T cell repertoires in cytomegalovirus infection. TCRdb used MiXCR to reprocess the reads, holding one entry per CDR3 protein. The repertoire holds approximately 200,000 distinct CDR3 sequences, over 20% seen once, with roughly 18% in the top ten. Sequencing was done on a sample of CD8+ T cells from PBMCs. These receptors were collected from a human donor in good health (CMV status not recorded). Some clones in this sample may be carry-over from other donors' samples.

A few counts support this clonotype. J is TRBJ2-5 and V is TRBV6-5; D might be TRBD1 (5 bases). This CDR3 spans 15 amino acids. V was shortened by 0 bases and J by 2 bases, with 10 bases between the two germline ends. Per germline, CDR1 MNHEY and CDR2 SVGAGI. The DNA of the CDR3 is TGTGCCAGCAGTTACTCTCAGGGAATACAAGAGACCCAGTACTTC. It codes for CASSYSQGIQETQYF.

This chain links TRBV20-1 with TRBJ2-7, with 8 bases fitting TRBD1. With V trimmed by 6 bases and J by 6 bases, 16 bases remained unmatched. CDR3 length: 15 residues. CDR1 DFQATT and CDR2 SNEGSKA come from the germline V gene (reference sequence). This chain's CDR3 is CSATQPGQGYGEQYF. The CDR3 nucleotides read TGCAGTGCAACCCAGCCAGGACAGGGCTATGGCGAGCAGTACTTC.

This clonotype showed up just a few times. The chain has TRBV11-2 and TRBJ1-4; D perhaps matches TRBD1 (5 bases). The CDR3 extends over 14 amino acids. The V and J ends lost 6 bases and 6 bases respectively, with 14 bases between them. Germline V CDR1 and CDR2: SGHAT, FQNNGV. CDR3 DNA sequence: TGTGCCAGCAGACCACGGGGGTGGGATGAAAAACTGTTTTTT. Encoded protein: CASRPRGWDEKLFF.

A word on this clonotype: A much larger clone is a single base away; this may be a read error. The chain has TRBV5-8 and TRBJ1-1, with a weak D call TRBD1 (5 bases). Germline assignment: CDR1 SGHTS and CDR2 YDEGEE. The length of the CDR3 is 13 residues. CDR3 in DNA: TGTGCCAGCAGCTTTGGGGCGAACAATGAAGCTTTCTTT. Its translation is CASSFGANNEAFF.

V and J are TRBV2 and TRBJ1-6, with a possible D match to TRBD1 (6 bases). The CDR3 sequence is 16 residues long. Deletions cut 7 bases from V and 0 bases from J, with 13 bases between. CDR1 is SNHLY, CDR2 FYNNEI, per germline. The CDR3 protein is CASKAGASSYNSPLHF. As DNA, the CDR3 is TGTGCCAGCAAGGCGGGGGCGAGCTCCTATAATTCACCCCTCCACTTT.

V is TRBV7-9 and J is TRBJ2-3, with 12 positions matching TRBD2. There are 18 residues in the CDR3. Losses at the gene ends were 6 bases for V and 2 bases for J; bases not matched to a gene: 12. The V gene's germline CDR1 is SEHNR and CDR2 FQNEAQ (reference sequence). This chain's CDR3 is CASSSTRTSGGFTDTQYF. The DNA of the CDR3 is TGTGCCAGCAGTTCGACCCGTACTAGCGGGGGGTTCACAGATACGCAGTATTTT.

This rearrangement joins TRBV12-3 or TRBV12-4 to TRBJ2-2, with TRBD2 matching 8 bases. Losses at the gene ends were 8 bases for V and 6 bases for J; bases not matched to a gene: 2. CDR3 size: 12 residues. CDR3 amino acids: CASRGGAGELFF. CDR3 nucleotides: TGTGCCAGCCGGGGGGGGGCCGGGGAGCTGTTTTTT.

In this sample, this clonotype turned up many times. The chain employs TRBV7-8 and TRBJ1-6; tentatively, D is TRBD1 (5 bases). CDR1 SGHVS and CDR2 FQNEAQ come from the germline V gene. Trimming shortened V by 1 base and J by 4 bases, and 11 bases separated the two germline ends. This CDR3 has 16 amino acids. CDR3 nucleotides: TGTGCCAGCAGCTTAGACGACAGCCAATATAATTCACCCCTCCACTTT. As protein: CASSLDDSQYNSPLHF.

The chain joins TRBV12-3 or TRBV12-4 to TRBJ1-2; 10 bases match TRBD1. V dropped 6 bases and J dropped 4; count of bases not matched to a gene: 8. This CDR3 is 15 amino acids long. The CDR3 sequence is CASSGQGELPYGYTF. CDR3 DNA sequence: TGTGCCAGCAGCGGACAGGGGGAGCTACCCTATGGCTACACCTTC.